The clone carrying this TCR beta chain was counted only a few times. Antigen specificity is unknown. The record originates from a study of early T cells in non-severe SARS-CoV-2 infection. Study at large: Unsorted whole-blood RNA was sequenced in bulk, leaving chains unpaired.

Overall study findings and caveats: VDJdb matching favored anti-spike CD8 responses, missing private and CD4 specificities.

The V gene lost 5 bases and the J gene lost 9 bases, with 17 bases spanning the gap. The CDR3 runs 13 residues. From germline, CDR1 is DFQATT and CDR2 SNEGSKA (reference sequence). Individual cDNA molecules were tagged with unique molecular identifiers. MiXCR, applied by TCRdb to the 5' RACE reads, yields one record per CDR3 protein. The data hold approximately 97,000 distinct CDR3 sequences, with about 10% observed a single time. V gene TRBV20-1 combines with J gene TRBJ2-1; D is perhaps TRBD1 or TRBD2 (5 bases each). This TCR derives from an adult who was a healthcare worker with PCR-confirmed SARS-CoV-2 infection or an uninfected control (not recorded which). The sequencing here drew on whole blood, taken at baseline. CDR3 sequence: CSAWDHRGGEQFF. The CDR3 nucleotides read TGCAGTGCTTGGGACCACCGAGGTGGTGAGCAGTTCTTC.